The text below deals with one TCR beta chain. Its target is not known. The J segment lost 4 bases and the V segment lost 2 bases, leaving 9 bases of the junction unmatched. This CDR3 comprises 16 residues. The germline V gene encodes CDR1 SGHRS and CDR2 YFSETQ. The sample is drawn from a study of CD8 T cell repertoires and HIV-1 epitope variants. Across the whole study: Separate from the cultures, 1M uncultured T cells served as baseline.

Survey-depth immunoSEQ sequencing covered TCR beta CDR3 regions. Sequencing used immunoSEQ multiplex PCR; TCRdb keeps in-frame clones, though not all of them. This table has under 1,200 clones, more than 55% appearing once. The rearrangement uses TRBV5-1 and TRBJ1-1; 9 bases are shared with TRBD1. Sequencing was done on a sample of cultured CD8+ T cells derived from PBMCs. The clonotype was recovered from a male donor with HIV. CDR3 protein: CASSLIRQGGSTEAFF. The DNA of the CDR3 is TGCGCCAGCAGCTTAATCCGACAGGGGGGGAGCACTGAAGCTTTCTTT.